This TCR beta chain was found in a study of T-cell reconstitution after alpha-beta-depleted transplantation in children. Germline loops: CDR1 SQVTM, CDR2 ANQGSEA. The V and J ends lost 7 bases and 7 bases respectively, with 19 bases between them. The CDR3 contains 14 residues. The authors prepared the TCRbeta library with unique molecular identifiers. TCRdb re-called the PCR reads through MiXCR, storing one row per CDR3 protein. The sample includes roughly 500,000 distinct CDR3 sequences, roughly an eighth of them seen just once. The specimen was PBMCs from the stem cell graft donor, collected from the stem cell graft. The chain couples TRBV29-1 to TRBJ1-4; D perhaps matches TRBD1 (6 bases). This receptor was identified in a human donor who donated a stem cell graft to a child with combined immunodeficiency. CDR3 residues: CSATPGGPGEKLFF. CDR3 in DNA: TGCAGCGCCACGCCCGGGGGGCCGGGTGAAAAACTGTTTTTT.